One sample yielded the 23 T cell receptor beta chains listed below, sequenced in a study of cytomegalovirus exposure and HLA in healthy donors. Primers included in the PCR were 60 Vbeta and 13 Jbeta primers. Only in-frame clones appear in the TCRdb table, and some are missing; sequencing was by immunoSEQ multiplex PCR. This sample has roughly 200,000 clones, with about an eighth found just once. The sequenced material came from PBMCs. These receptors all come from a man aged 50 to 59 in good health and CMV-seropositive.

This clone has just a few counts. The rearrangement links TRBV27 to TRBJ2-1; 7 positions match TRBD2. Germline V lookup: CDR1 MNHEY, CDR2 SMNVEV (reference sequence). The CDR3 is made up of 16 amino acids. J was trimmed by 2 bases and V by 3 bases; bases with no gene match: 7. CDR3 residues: CASSFLRGTAYNEQFF. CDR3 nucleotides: TGTGCCAGCAGTTTCTTGCGGGGGACTGCCTACAATGAGCAGTTCTTC.

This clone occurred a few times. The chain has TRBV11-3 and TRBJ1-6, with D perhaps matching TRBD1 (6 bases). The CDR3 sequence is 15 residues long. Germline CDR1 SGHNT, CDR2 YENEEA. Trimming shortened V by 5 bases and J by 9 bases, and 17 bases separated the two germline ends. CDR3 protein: CASSPPTGGSSPLHF. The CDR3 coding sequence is TGTGCCAGCAGCCCCCCGACAGGTGGGAGTTCACCCCTCCACTTT.

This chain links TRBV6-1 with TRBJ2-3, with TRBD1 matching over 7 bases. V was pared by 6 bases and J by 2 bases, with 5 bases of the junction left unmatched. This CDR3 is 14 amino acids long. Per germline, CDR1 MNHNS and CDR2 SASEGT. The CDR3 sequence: CASRAQGDTDTQYF. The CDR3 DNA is TGTGCCAGCAGGGCCCAGGGGGACACAGATACGCAGTATTTT.

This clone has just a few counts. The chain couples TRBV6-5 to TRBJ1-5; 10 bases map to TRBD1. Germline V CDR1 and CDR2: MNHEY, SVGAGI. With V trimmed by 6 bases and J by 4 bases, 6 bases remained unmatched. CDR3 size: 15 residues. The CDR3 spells CASSPPGQGNQPQHF. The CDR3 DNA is TGTGCCAGCAGCCCCCCGGGACAGGGGAATCAGCCCCAGCATTTT.

DNA of the CDR3: TGTGCCATCAGTGATGGGACAGGGGGACACTATGGCTACACCTTC. Protein sequence: CAISDGTGGHYGYTF. The V call is TRBV10-3, the J call TRBJ1-2; TRBD1 agrees at 11 bases. After removal of 3 bases from V and 3 bases from J, the junction contained 3 bases not matched to a gene. This CDR3 is 15 amino acids long. CDR1 ENHRY and CDR2 SYGVKD come from the germline V gene.

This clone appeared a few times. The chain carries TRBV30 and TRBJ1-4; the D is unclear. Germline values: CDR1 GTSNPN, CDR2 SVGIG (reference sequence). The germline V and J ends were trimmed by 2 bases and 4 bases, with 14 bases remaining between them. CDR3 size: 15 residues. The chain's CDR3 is CAWSPPRRSNEKLFF. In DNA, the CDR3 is TGTGCCTGGAGTCCCCCAAGGCGGAGTAATGAAAAACTGTTTTTT.

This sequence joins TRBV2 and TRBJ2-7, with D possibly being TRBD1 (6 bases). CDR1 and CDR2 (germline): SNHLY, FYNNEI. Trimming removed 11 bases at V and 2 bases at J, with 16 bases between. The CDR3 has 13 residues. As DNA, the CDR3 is TGTGCCTGCCGGGGACATCTCACCTACGAGCAGTACTTC. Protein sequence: CACRGHLTYEQYF. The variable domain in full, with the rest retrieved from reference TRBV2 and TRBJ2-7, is EPEVTQTPSHQVTQMGQEVILRCVPISNHLYFYWYRQILGQKVEFLVSFYNNEISEKSEIFDDQFSVERPDGSNFTLKIRSTKLEDSAMYFCACRGHLTYEQYFGPGTRLTVT.

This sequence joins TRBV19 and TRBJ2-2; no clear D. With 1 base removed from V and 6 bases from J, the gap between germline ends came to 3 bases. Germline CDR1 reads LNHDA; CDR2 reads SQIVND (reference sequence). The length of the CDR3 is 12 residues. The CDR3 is CASSIVAGELFF. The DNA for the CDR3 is TGTGCCAGTAGTATAGTAGCCGGGGAGCTGTTTTTT.

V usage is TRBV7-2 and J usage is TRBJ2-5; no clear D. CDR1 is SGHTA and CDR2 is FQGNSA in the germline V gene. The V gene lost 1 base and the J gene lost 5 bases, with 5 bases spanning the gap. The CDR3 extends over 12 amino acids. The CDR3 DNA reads TGTGCCAGCAGCTTAGGCGTCGAGACCCAGTACTTC. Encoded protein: CASSLGVETQYF.

This chain's CDR3 is CASSLGWPGSSYEQYV. In DNA form, the CDR3 reads TGTGCCAGCAGCTTAGGTTGGCCTGGGAGCTCCTACGAGCAGTACGTC. The chain joins TRBV7-6 to TRBJ2-7, with a possible D match to TRBD2 (5 bases). V lost 1 base and J lost 0, with 13 bases in between. The germline V gene encodes CDR1 SGHVS and CDR2 FNYEAQ. The CDR3 spans 16 residues.

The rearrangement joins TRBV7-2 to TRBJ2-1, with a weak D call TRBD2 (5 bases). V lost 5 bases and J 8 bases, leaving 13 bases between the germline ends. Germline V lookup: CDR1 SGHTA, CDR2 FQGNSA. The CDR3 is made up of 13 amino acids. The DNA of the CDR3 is TGTGCCAGCAGCCTGGACTCTGCTGATGAGCAGTTCTTC. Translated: CASSLDSADEQFF. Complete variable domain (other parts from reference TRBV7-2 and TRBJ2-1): GAGVSQSPSNKVTEKGKDVELRCDPISGHTALYWYRQSLGQGLEFLIYFQGNSAPDKSGLPSDRFSAERTGGSVSTLTIQRTQQEDSAVYLCASSLDSADEQFFGPGTRLTVL.

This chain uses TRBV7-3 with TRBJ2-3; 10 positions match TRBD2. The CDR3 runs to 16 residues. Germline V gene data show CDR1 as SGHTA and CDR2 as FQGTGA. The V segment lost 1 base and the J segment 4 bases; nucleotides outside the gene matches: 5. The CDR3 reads CASSLKGSGGADTQYF. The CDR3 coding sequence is TGTGCCAGCAGCTTAAAAGGAAGCGGGGGGGCAGATACGCAGTATTTT.

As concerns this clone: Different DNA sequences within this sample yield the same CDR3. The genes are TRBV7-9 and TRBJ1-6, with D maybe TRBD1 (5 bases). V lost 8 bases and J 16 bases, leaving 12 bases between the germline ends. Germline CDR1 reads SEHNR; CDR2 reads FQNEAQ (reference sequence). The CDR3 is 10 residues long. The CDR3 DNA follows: TGTGCCAGCGGGGGGAATCCGCTCCACTTT. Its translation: CASGGNPLHF.

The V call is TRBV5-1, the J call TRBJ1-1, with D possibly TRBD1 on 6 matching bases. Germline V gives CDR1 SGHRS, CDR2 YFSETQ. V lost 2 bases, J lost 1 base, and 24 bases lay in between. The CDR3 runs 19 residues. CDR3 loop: CASSFFGGEDVRWNTEAFF. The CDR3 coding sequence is TGCGCCAGCAGCTTTTTTGGGGGCGAGGATGTAAGGTGGAACACTGAAGCTTTCTTT.

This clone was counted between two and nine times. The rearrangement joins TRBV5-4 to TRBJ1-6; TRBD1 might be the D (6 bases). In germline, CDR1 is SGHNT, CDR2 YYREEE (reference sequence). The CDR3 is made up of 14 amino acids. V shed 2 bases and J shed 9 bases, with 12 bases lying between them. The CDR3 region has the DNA TGTGCCAGCAGCTTAGGTGGACAGCTTTCACCCCTCCACTTT. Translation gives CASSLGGQLSPLHF.

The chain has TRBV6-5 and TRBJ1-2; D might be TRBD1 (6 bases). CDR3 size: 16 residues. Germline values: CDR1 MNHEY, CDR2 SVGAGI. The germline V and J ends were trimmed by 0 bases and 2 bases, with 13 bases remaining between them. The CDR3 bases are TGTGCCAGCAGTTACTCCGGAGTGGGGGCAAACTATGGCTACACCTTC. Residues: CASSYSGVGANYGYTF.

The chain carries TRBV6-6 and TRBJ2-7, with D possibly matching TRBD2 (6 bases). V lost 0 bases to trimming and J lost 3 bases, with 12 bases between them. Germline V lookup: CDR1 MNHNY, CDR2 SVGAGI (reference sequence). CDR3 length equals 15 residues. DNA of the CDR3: TGTGCCAGCAGTTACTCGACCCCGGGGGACTACGAGCAGTACGTC. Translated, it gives CASSYSTPGDYEQYV.

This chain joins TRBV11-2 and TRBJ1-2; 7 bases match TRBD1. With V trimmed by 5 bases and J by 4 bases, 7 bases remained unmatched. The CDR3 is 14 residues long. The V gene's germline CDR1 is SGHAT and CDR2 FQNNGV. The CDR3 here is CASSNSGTVYGYTF. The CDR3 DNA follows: TGTGCCAGCAGCAACTCCGGGACAGTCTATGGCTACACCTTC.

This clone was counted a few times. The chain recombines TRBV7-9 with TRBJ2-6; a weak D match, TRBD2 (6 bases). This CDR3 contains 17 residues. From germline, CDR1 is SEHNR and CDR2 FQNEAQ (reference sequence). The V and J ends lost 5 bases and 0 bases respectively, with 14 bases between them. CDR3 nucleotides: TGTGCCAGCAGCCCTCGGGACGGGAGCTCTGGGGCCAACGTCCTGACTTTC. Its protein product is CASSPRDGSSGANVLTF.

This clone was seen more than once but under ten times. The CDR3 loop reads CASSLGYGYGETQYF. DNA for the CDR3: TGTGCCAGCAGCCTCGGGTATGGGTATGGAGAGACCCAGTACTTC. The chain combines TRBV7-9 with TRBJ2-5, with D hard to call. V lost 5 bases to trimming and J lost 4 bases, with 17 bases between them. Germline V gene data show CDR1 as SEHNR and CDR2 as FQNEAQ (reference sequence). The CDR3 runs 15 residues.

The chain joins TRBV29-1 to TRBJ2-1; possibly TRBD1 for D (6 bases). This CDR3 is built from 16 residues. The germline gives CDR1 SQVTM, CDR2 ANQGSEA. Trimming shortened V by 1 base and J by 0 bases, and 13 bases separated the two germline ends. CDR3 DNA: TGCAGCGTTGAAGGCTTCCGGGACATCTCCTACAATGAGCAGTTCTTC. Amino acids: CSVEGFRDISYNEQFF.

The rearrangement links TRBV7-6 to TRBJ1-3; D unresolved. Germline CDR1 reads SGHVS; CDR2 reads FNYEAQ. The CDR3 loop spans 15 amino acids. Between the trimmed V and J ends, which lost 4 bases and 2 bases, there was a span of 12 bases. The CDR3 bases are TGTGCCAGCAGCTCCCGGGGTGACCCTGGAAACACCATATATTTT. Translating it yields CASSSRGDPGNTIYF. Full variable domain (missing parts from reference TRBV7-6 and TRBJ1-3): GAGVSQSPRYKVTKRGQDVALRCDPISGHVSLYWYRQALGQGPEFLTYFNYEAQQDKSGLPNDRFSAERPEGSISTLTIQRTEQRDSAMYRCASSSRGDPGNTIYFGEGSWLTVV.

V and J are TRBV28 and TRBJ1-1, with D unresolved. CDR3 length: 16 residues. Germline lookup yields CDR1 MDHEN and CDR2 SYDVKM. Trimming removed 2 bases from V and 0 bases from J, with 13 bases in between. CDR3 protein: CASSLGQASLNTEAFF. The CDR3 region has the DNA TGTGCCAGCAGTTTAGGTCAGGCCAGTCTGAACACTGAAGCTTTCTTT.